These T cell receptor beta chains were read from a single sample in a study of OX40 agonist ivuxolimab in advanced cancers. Profiling relied on immunoSEQ multiplex PCR, and the TCRdb table lists in-frame clones only, not all of them. The sample includes about 83,000 clones, around 85% of them seen just once. Specimen: CD4+ or CD8+ T cells sorted from blood, collected in a trial of the OX40 agonist ivuxolimab. The origin of the receptors is an adult with an advanced solid tumor such as melanoma, head and neck, liver or kidney cancer. Each CDR3 is given with its conserved first and last residue. D genes are given only for firm matches. Some rows have no size entry. The others give once, few or many, or a class for an expanded clone.

J gene	V gene	clone size	CDR3 length	D gene	CDR3 protein	CDR3 DNA
TRBJ2-2	TRBV19	once	18	TRBD2	CASSILGSGGPNTGELFF	TGTGCCAGTAGTATTCTCGGTAGCGGGGGCCCGAACACCGGGGAGCTGTTTTTT
TRBJ1-1	TRBV29-1	.	14	.	CSVDRTVMNTEAFF	TGCAGCGTAGATAGGACAGTTATGAACACTGAAGCTTTCTTT
TRBJ1-1	TRBV9	few	13	.	CASSVRFNTEAFF	TGTGCCAGCAGCGTAAGATTTAACACTGAAGCTTTCTTT
TRBJ2-7	TRBV6-5	.	15	TRBD2	CASSYSGTRINEQYF	TGTGCCAGCAGCTATTCCGGGACTAGGATTAACGAGCAGTACTTC
TRBJ1-1	TRBV18	.	16	TRBD1	CASSPGQGAMNTEAFF	TGTGCCAGCTCACCGGGACAGGGGGCAATGAACACTGAAGCTTTCTTT
TRBJ1-4	TRBV18	.	14	TRBD1	CASSPGRGSEKLFF	TGTGCCAGCTCCCCGGGCAGGGGGAGTGAAAAACTGTTTTTT
TRBJ1-1	TRBV25-1	.	15	.	CASSDLGGLGTEAFF	TGTGCCAGCAGTGACTTAGGGGGGCTGGGCACTGAAGCTTTCTTT
TRBJ1-2	TRBV30	.	13	TRBD1	CACQTGGPYGYTF	TGTGCCTGCCAGACAGGGGGCCCCTATGGCTACACCTTC
TRBJ2-3	TRBV7-9	.	13	.	CAFEAFAGDTQYF	TGTGCCTTCGAGGCCTTCGCGGGAGATACGCAGTATTTT
TRBJ1-1	TRBV15	.	14	.	CATSRVEFRGEAFF	TGTGCCACCAGCAGAGTTGAATTCAGGGGTGAAGCTTTCTTT
TRBJ1-2	TRBV19	.	14	.	CASIGPGGEDGYTF	TGTGCCAGTATTGGCCCTGGGGGAGAGGATGGCTACACCTTC
TRBJ2-7	TRBV14	.	14	.	CASSQLRGVYEQYF	TGTGCCAGCAGCCAACTCCGGGGAGTCTACGAGCAGTACTTC
TRBJ1-2	TRBV5-3	.	14	.	CASTPRLANYGYTF	TGTGCCAGCACTCCGAGGTTAGCTAACTATGGCTACACCTTC
TRBJ2-1	TRBV5-1	.	15	TRBD2	CASSFTSGRGGEQFF	TGCGCCAGCAGTTTTACTAGCGGGAGGGGAGGAGAGCAGTTCTTC
TRBJ1-5	TRBV2	.	13	.	CASSGESNQPQHF	TGTGCCAGCAGTGGAGAAAGCAATCAGCCCCAGCATTTT
TRBJ1-3	TRBV15	.	14	.	CATSREDPGNTIYF	TGTGCCACCAGCAGAGAAGACCCCGGAAACACCATATATTTT
TRBJ1-2	TRBV9	.	11	.	CASRLLYGYTF	TGTGCCAGCAGGTTGCTTTATGGCTACACCTTC
TRBJ2-7	TRBV7-9	.	14	.	CASSSSSRSYEQYF	TGTGCCAGCAGCTCCTCGTCGCGATCCTACGAGCAGTACTTC
TRBJ2-5	TRBV5-4	.	14	.	CASSLATGRGTQYF	TGTGCCAGCAGCTTGGCGACAGGTCGAGGGACCCAGTACTTC
TRBJ1-2	TRBV7-2	.	15	TRBD1	CASSLVKGTGALDSF	TGTGCCAGCAGCTTAGTAAAAGGGACAGGTGCACTTGATTCCTTC
TRBJ1-5	TRBV6-5	few	13	.	CASRDSNNQPQHF	TGTGCCAGCAGAGACAGCAACAATCAGCCCCAGCATTTT
TRBJ2-1	TRBV7-9	.	13	.	CASTIPGYNEQFF	TGTGCCAGCACCATACCCGGTTACAATGAGCAGTTCTTC
TRBJ1-5	TRBV19	.	15	.	CASSIKGPTSQPQHF	TGTGCCAGTAGTATTAAGGGTCCCACAAGTCAGCCCCAGCATTTT
TRBJ1-1	TRBV7-9	.	14	.	CASSQGPDTRGAFF	TGTGCCAGCAGTCAAGGCCCTGACACGAGAGGGGCTTTCTTT